The 17 T cell receptor beta chains presented below share a single source sample, sequenced in a study of blood T cell repertoires in COVID-19. Assay used: immunoSEQ multiplex PCR; TCRdb lists only in-frame clones, some missing. The sample includes over 95,000 clones, around 90% seen only once; the top ten take 4% to 5.5%. Sequencing was done on a sample of peripheral blood. The receptors stem from a woman aged 45 to 65 with acute or convalescent COVID-19.

This clone was recorded only once. The rearrangement joins TRBV11-2 to TRBJ1-1; perhaps TRBD1 as D (5 bases). In germline, CDR1 is SGHAT, CDR2 FQNNGV. CDR3 size: 15 residues. The V gene lost 5 bases and the J gene lost 0 bases, with 13 bases spanning the gap. CDR3 region: CASSKRGTMNTEAFF. CDR3 coding DNA: TGTGCCAGCAGCAAAAGGGGCACCATGAACACTGAAGCTTTCTTT.

The gene calls are TRBV7-2 and TRBJ1-4, with 8 bases aligning to TRBD1. The germline V gene encodes CDR1 SGHTA and CDR2 FQGNSA. The CDR3 spans 17 residues. V shed 6 bases, J shed 6 bases, and the junction held 15 bases outside the gene matches. As DNA, the CDR3 is TGTGCCAGCAGGCGGACAGGGTCCGCCCGGCGAGATGAAAAACTGTTTTTT. The encoded protein is CASRRTGSARRDEKLFF.

CDR3: CATSHGRDNQPQHF. The CDR3 region has the DNA TGTGCCACCAGCCACGGTCGGGACAATCAGCCCCAGCATTTT. The chain uses TRBV15 and TRBJ1-5; D is unclear. Germline CDR1 LNHNV, CDR2 YYDKDF (reference sequence). The CDR3 contains 14 residues. With 5 bases removed from V and 3 bases from J, the gap between germline ends came to 11 bases.

The V gene is TRBV3-1 (or the pseudogene TRBV3-2), the J gene TRBJ2-1; possibly TRBD2 for D (5 bases). The germline CDR1 and CDR2 sequences are LGHDT and YNNKEL (reference sequence). The CDR3 has 11 amino acids. Trimming shortened V by 4 bases and J by 9 bases, and 7 bases separated the two germline ends. The CDR3 sequence: CASSRESEQFF. The CDR3 nucleotides read TGTGCCAGCAGCCGGGAGTCTGAGCAGTTCTTC.

The chain couples TRBV16 to TRBJ1-5; D unresolved. V lost 1 base to trimming and J lost 12 bases, with 13 bases between them. This CDR3 comprises 13 residues. In germline, CDR1 is KGHSY, CDR2 FQNENV. CDR3 in DNA: TGTGCCAGCAGCCAATTAAATTCTGAGGACCAGCATTTT. It codes for CASSQLNSEDQHF.

The chain has TRBV5-5 and TRBJ1-1; TRBD1 aligns across 7 bases. The CDR3 length is 16 residues. Germline CDR1 SGHKS, CDR2 YYEKEE (reference sequence). Germline trimming cut 4 bases from V and 0 bases from J; bases unmatched to any gene: 9. In DNA form, the CDR3 reads TGTGCCAGCAGCCTTCGGGACAGCCACATGAACACTGAAGCTTTCTTT. It encodes CASSLRDSHMNTEAFF.

This chain links TRBV18 with TRBJ1-1; no definite D call. The length of the CDR3 is 14 residues. Germline V gene sequence: CDR1 KGHSH, CDR2 LQKENI. V lost 5 bases, J lost 4 bases, and 14 bases lay in between. Here the CDR3 reads CASSATTVFTEAFF. DNA of the CDR3: TGTGCCAGCTCAGCGACTACAGTGTTCACTGAAGCTTTCTTT.

V is TRBV28 and J is TRBJ2-5, with 7 bases identical to TRBD1. From germline, CDR1 is MDHEN and CDR2 SYDVKM. The CDR3 loop spans 15 amino acids. The trim removed 3 bases at V and 5 bases at J, leaving 9 bases unmatched. Written as DNA, the CDR3 is TGTGCCAGCAGTTTTGCCCCGACAGGGCGGGAGACCCAGTACTTC. It encodes CASSFAPTGRETQYF.

The CDR3 here is CATSRDGGREQFF. CDR3 sequence (DNA): TGTGCCACCAGCAGAGATGGTGGGCGCGAGCAGTTCTTC. The J gene is TRBJ2-1, the V gene TRBV15; D not resolved. The CDR3 is 13 amino acids. The V gene's germline CDR1 is LNHNV and CDR2 YYDKDF (reference sequence). V was shortened by 0 bases and J by 10 bases, with 10 bases between the two germline ends.

The J gene is TRBJ2-5, the V gene TRBV6-4; D possibly corresponds to TRBD2 (6 bases). This CDR3 has 17 amino acids. Germline V gene lookup returns CDR1 MRHNA and CDR2 SNTAGT. V was trimmed by 7 bases and J by 5 bases, leaving 26 bases between them. The CDR3 coding sequence is TGTGCCAGCATTAAGCAACGAGGGAGGTTAGGCAGGGAGACCCAGTACTTC. It specifies CASIKQRGRLGRETQYF.

V gene TRBV6-5 combines with J gene TRBJ1-1; D possibly corresponds to TRBD1 (5 bases). This CDR3 comprises 13 residues. Germline CDR1 is MNHEY and CDR2 is SVGAGI. The ends were cut back, 5 bases at V and 5 bases at J, with 12 bases in the middle. DNA for the CDR3: TGTGCCAGCAGTCAGGGTTGGAATACTGAAGCTTTCTTT. Translating gives CASSQGWNTEAFF.

This clone was observed a single time. The CDR3 nucleotides read TGTGCCAGTAGTATATCGGGGGAGGATTCAAATGAGCAGTTCTTC. Translated, it gives CASSISGEDSNEQFF. The rearrangement links TRBV19 to TRBJ2-1; D is perhaps TRBD2 (6 bases). V dropped 2 bases and J dropped 7 bases, with 15 bases sitting between them. Looked up from germline, CDR1 is LNHDA and CDR2 is SQIVND (reference sequence). The CDR3 totals 15 residues. The full variable domain, with the rest looked up from reference TRBV19 and TRBJ2-1, is DGGITQSPKYLFRKEGQNVTLSCEQNLNHDAMYWYRQDPGQGLRLIYYSQIVNDFQKGDIAEGYSVSREKKESFPLTVTSAQKNPTAFYLCASSISGEDSNEQFFGPGTRLTVL.

The rearrangement uses TRBV12-3 or TRBV12-4 and TRBJ1-3; tentatively, D is TRBD1 (6 bases). V shed 5 bases and J shed 15 bases, with 20 bases lying between them. The CDR3 totals 13 residues. Written as DNA, the CDR3 is TGTGCCAGCAGTCCCGGGGGGCTCCCCCAGGAATATTTT. This gives the protein CASSPGGLPQEYF.

The chain recombines TRBV3-1 (or the pseudogene TRBV3-2) with TRBJ1-3; D might be TRBD1 (5 bases). CDR3 size: 15 residues. V lost 0 bases, J lost 0 bases, and 6 bases lay in between. Per the germline V gene, CDR1 is LGHDT and CDR2 is YNNKEL (reference sequence). CDR3 in DNA: TGTGCCAGCAGCCAAGAACAGGTCTCTGGAAACACCATATATTTT. It translates to CASSQEQVSGNTIYF.

The chain links TRBV10-3 to TRBJ1-5; a weak D match, TRBD1 (6 bases). The V and J ends lost 3 bases and 7 bases respectively, with 16 bases between them. The CDR3 is 15 amino acids. Per germline, CDR1 ENHRY and CDR2 SYGVKD. CDR3 region: CAISDFGGGQQPQHF. In DNA form, the CDR3 reads TGTGCCATCAGTGACTTCGGGGGGGGGCAACAGCCCCAGCATTTT.

The V gene is TRBV15, the J gene TRBJ2-1; D is undetermined. Germline CDR1 and CDR2: LNHNV and YYDKDF (reference sequence). With 1 base removed from V and 7 bases from J, the gap between germline ends came to 5 bases. The CDR3 has 12 residues. CDR3 sequence reads: CATSRGPNEQFF. CDR3 bases: TGTGCCACCAGCAGAGGTCCGAATGAGCAGTTCTTC.

The V and J genes are TRBV15 and TRBJ1-1; 7 bases match TRBD1. Germline V gene sequence: CDR1 LNHNV, CDR2 YYDKDF (reference sequence). This CDR3 is built from 16 residues. Trimming took 1 base from V and 6 from J; bases not matched to a gene: 11. CDR3 residues: CATSRAPGQDEAEAFF. DNA of the CDR3: TGTGCCACCAGCAGAGCCCCTGGACAGGACGAGGCTGAAGCTTTCTTT.